This TCR beta chain emerged from a study of blood T cell repertoires in COVID-19. Study context: Researchers got acute and convalescent COVID-19 samples from the United States, Italy and Spain. Nucleic acid was either cDNA or gDNA, and it came from T cells, B-cell-depleted T cells, or PBMCs.

This clone was counted once. Per the original methods: Quantification of nucleated cells was approximated via reference gene primer amplification. The repertoire was sequenced with immunoSEQ multiplex PCR; TCRdb's copy has only in-frame clones and lacks some. That table furnishes V, J and clone size, whereas the DNA furnished D and trimming. The table has under 300,000 clones, approximately 86% seen once. Germline lookup yields CDR1 SNHLY and CDR2 FYNNEI. The CDR3 contains 15 residues. Unmatched junction bases numbered 9, after V lost 4 bases and J lost 6 bases. Sequenced input: peripheral blood. The receptor was isolated from a woman aged 70 to 79 with active or convalescent COVID-19. This chain links TRBV2 with TRBJ2-1, with 7 bases matching TRBD1. DNA of the CDR3: TGTGCCAGCAGTGCGGAGACAGGGTTGGGCAATGAGCAGTTCTTC. It yields the protein CASSAETGLGNEQFF.